The 10 T cell receptor beta chains below were found in one sample sequenced in a study of response to subunit inactivated influenza vaccine. TCRdb analysed the RT-PCR reads with MiXCR anew, one entry per CDR3 protein. In the table there are 700,000 to 900,000 distinct CDR3 sequences, 21% of which are singletons. The sample here was PBMCs from blood, taken around 5 days after vaccination. These receptors were taken from a man aged 45-65 years who received an inactivated influenza vaccine.

This sequence joins TRBV28 and TRBJ2-1; D is perhaps TRBD1 (6 bases). The CDR3 is made up of 15 amino acids. Per germline, CDR1 MDHEN and CDR2 SYDVKM. The V and J ends lost 4 bases and 3 bases respectively, with 13 bases between them. CDR3 in DNA: TGTGCCAGCAGTTCTTTCGGACAGAACTACAATGAGCAGTTCTTC. Protein sequence: CASSSFGQNYNEQFF.

V is TRBV6-1 and J is TRBJ1-4; D remains unclear. This CDR3 contains 15 residues. Trimming stripped 6 bases from V and 7 bases from J, with 18 bases between. Germline CDR1 is MNHNS and CDR2 is SASEGT. CDR3 in amino acids: CASSPGQPLGEKLFF. CDR3 DNA sequence: TGTGCCAGCAGCCCGGGCCAGCCCCTTGGTGAAAAACTGTTTTTT.

The rearrangement links TRBV20-1 to TRBJ1-1; a possible D gene is TRBD1 (5 bases). Between the trimmed V and J ends, which lost 0 bases and 5 bases, there was a span of 19 bases. This CDR3 comprises 16 residues. The germline V gene encodes CDR1 DFQATT and CDR2 SNEGSKA (reference sequence). Here the CDR3 reads CSAREGVSNGRTEAFF. The CDR3, as DNA: TGCAGTGCTAGAGAGGGGGTTTCTAATGGTAGGACTGAAGCTTTCTTT.

This clonotype was detected many times. The chain is built from TRBV25-1 and TRBJ2-5, with 9 bases fitting TRBD1. CDR3 length: 15 residues. The germline V gene encodes CDR1 MGHDK and CDR2 SYGVNS. V lost 3 bases, J lost 2 bases, and 4 bases stayed unmatched. This CDR3 reads CASSDGTGWQETQYF. In DNA form, the CDR3 reads TGTGCCAGCAGTGACGGGACAGGGTGGCAAGAGACCCAGTACTTC.

This clonotype was seen repeatedly, ten times or more. The chain has TRBV6-1 and TRBJ2-2, with 7 bases aligning to TRBD1. Germline V gene data show CDR1 as MNHNS and CDR2 as SASEGT. The CDR3 contains 14 residues. Losses at the gene ends were 4 bases for V and 10 bases for J; bases not matched to a gene: 9. Written as DNA, the CDR3 is TGTGCCAGCAGTGCTTACAGGGGAATGGAGGAGCTGTTTTTT. Translation gives CASSAYRGMEELFF.

The genes are TRBV4-2 and TRBJ2-7, with TRBD2 as a possible D gene (5 bases). Germline CDR1 and CDR2: LGHNA and YNFKEQ. This CDR3 is built from 14 residues. V was clipped by 1 base and J by 4 bases, with 11 bases between them. CDR3 loop: CASSQAPERYEQYF. DNA for the CDR3: TGTGCCAGCAGCCAAGCTCCAGAGCGGTACGAGCAGTACTTC.

This clonotype was seen a few times. The rearrangement uses TRBV25-1 and TRBJ2-7; TRBD1 agrees at 9 bases. The CDR3 extends over 15 amino acids. CDR1 is MGHDK, CDR2 SYGVNS, per germline. J was trimmed by 2 bases and V by 6 bases; bases with no gene match: 8. The CDR3 reads CASSPWDRDAYEQYF. The CDR3 DNA reads as TGTGCCAGCAGCCCTTGGGACAGGGATGCCTACGAGCAGTACTTC.

The rearrangement uses TRBV12-3 or TRBV12-4 and TRBJ1-5; D is unresolved. V was trimmed by 7 bases and J by 6 bases, leaving 13 bases between them. This CDR3 comprises 13 residues. This CDR3 is CASTGARSQPQHF. The CDR3 DNA reads as TGTGCCAGCACGGGAGCCCGTAGTCAGCCCCAGCATTTT.

A few counts support this clonotype. Here the CDR3 reads CASSQEYRVPNYGYTF. The CDR3 nucleotides read TGCGCCAGCAGCCAAGAATACAGGGTCCCCAACTATGGCTACACCTTC. The chain couples TRBV4-3 to TRBJ1-2; D perhaps matches TRBD1 (6 bases). V was pared by 0 bases and J by 2 bases, with 13 bases between. The CDR3 is made up of 16 amino acids. Germline V CDR1 and CDR2: LGHNA, YSLEER.

This sequence joins TRBV6-5 and TRBJ1-6; unclear D gene. The ends were cut back, 4 bases at V and 5 bases at J, with 12 bases in the middle. The CDR3 is made up of 15 amino acids. Germline CDR1 and CDR2: MNHEY and SVGAGI. This CDR3 is CASSLDPTNNSPLHF. CDR3 DNA sequence: TGTGCCAGCAGTTTGGACCCGACCAATAATTCACCCCTCCACTTT.